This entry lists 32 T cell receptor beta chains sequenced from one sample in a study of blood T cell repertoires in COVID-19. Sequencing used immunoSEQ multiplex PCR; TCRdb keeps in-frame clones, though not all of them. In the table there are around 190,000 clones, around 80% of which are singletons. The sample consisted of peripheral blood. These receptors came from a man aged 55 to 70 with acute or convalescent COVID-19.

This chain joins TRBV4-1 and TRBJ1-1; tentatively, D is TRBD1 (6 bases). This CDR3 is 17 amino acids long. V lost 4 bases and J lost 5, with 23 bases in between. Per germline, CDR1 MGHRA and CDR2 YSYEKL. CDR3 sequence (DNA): TGCGCCAGCAGCCGAACGGTACCCAACAGGGAAAGGACTGAAGCTTTCTTT. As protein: CASSRTVPNRERTEAFF.

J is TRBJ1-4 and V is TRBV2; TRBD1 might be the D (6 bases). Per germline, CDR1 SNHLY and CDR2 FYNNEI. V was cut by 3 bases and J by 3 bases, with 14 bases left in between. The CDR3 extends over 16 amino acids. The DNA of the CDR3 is TGTGCCAGCAGTGACCAGGGGCATGGAGCTAATGAAAAACTGTTTTTT. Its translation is CASSDQGHGANEKLFF.

The DNA of the CDR3 is TGTGCCAGCTACTACGGTCTATCGGGGGGGCAAAGCAATCAGCCCCAGCATTTT. It specifies CASYYGLSGGQSNQPQHF. V and J are TRBV28 and TRBJ1-5; tentatively, D is TRBD1 (6 bases). The CDR3 contains 18 residues. From germline, CDR1 is MDHEN and CDR2 SYDVKM. The V and J ends lost 8 bases and 1 base respectively, with 24 bases between them.

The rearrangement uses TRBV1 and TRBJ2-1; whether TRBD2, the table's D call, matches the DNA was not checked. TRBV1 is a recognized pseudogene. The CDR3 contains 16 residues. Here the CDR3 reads CTSSHVTSGKLREQFF. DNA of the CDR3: TGCACCAGCAGCCACGTAACTAGCGGGAAACTCCGCGAGCAGTTCTTC.

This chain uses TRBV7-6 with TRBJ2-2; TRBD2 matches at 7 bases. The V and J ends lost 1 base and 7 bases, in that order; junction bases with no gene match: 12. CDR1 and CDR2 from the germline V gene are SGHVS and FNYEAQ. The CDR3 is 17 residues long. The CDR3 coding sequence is TGTGCCAGCAGCTTAGTCGGGCCTAACTTAGCGGGCGGGGAGCTGTTTTTT. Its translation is CASSLVGPNLAGGELFF. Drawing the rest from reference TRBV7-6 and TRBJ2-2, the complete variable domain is GAGVSQSPRYKVTKRGQDVALRCDPISGHVSLYWYRQALGQGPEFLTYFNYEAQQDKSGLPNDRFSAERPEGSISTLTIQRTEQRDSAMYRCASSLVGPNLAGGELFFGEGSRLTVL.

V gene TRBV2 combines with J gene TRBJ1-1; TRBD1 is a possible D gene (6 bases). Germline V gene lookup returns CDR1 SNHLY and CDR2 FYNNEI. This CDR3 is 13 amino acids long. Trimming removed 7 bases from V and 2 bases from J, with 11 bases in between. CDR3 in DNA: TGTGCCAGCAAGTTGGGACAAAACACTGAAGCTTTCTTT. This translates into CASKLGQNTEAFF. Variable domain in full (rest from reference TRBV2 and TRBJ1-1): EPEVTQTPSHQVTQMGQEVILRCVPISNHLYFYWYRQILGQKVEFLVSFYNNEISEKSEIFDDQFSVERPDGSNFTLKIRSTKLEDSAMYFCASKLGQNTEAFFGQGTRLTVV.

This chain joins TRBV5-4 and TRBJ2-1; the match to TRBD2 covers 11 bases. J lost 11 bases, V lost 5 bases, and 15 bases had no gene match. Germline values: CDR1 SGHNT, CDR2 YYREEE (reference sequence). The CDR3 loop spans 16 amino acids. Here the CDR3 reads CASSRQTSGEGFKQFF. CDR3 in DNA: TGTGCCAGCAGTCGCCAGACTAGCGGGGAAGGGTTTAAGCAGTTCTTC.

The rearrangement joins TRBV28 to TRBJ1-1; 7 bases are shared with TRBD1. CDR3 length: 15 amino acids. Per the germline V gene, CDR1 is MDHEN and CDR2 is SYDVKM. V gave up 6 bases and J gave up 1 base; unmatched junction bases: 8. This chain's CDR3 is CASSAPKGANTEAFF. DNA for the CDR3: TGTGCCAGCAGCGCACCTAAGGGGGCGAACACTGAAGCTTTCTTT.

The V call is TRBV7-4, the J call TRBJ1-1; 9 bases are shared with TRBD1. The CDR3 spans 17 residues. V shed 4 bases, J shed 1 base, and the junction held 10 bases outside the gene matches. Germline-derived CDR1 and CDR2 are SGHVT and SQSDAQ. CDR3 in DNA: TGTGCCAGCAGCTCCTCATGCCGGGACAGGGAGAACACTGAAGCTTTCTTT. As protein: CASSSSCRDRENTEAFF.

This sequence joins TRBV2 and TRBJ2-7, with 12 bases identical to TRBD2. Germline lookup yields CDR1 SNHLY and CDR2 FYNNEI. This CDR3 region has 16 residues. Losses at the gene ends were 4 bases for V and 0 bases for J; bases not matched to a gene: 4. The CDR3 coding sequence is TGTGCCAGCAGTGCGACTAGCGGGAGCCTCTCCTACGAGCAGTACTTC. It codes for CASSATSGSLSYEQYF.

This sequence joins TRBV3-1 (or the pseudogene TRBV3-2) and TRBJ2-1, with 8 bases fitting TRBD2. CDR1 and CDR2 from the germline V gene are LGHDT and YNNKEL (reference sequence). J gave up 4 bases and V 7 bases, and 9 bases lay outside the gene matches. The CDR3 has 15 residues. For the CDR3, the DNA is TGTGCCAGCACCCCCACCGGGGGGGGATACAATGAGCAGTTCTTC. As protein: CASTPTGGGYNEQFF.

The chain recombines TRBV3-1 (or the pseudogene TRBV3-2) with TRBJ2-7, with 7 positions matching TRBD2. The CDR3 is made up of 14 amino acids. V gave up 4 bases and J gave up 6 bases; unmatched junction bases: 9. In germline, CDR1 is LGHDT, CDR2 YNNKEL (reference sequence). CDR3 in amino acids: CASSRGLGPGEQYF. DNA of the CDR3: TGTGCCAGCAGCCGAGGACTAGGGCCCGGCGAGCAGTACTTC.

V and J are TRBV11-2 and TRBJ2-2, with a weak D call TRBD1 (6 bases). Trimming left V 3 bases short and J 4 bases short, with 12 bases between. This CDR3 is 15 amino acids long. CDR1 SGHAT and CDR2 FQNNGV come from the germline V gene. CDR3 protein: CASSFQGQVTGELFF. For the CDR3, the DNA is TGTGCCAGCAGCTTTCAGGGGCAGGTCACCGGGGAGCTGTTTTTT.

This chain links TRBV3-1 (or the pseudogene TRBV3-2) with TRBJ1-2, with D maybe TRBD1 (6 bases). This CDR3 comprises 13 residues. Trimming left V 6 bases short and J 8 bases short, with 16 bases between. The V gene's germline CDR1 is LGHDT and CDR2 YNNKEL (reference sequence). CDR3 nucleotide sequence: TGTGCCAGCAGTCCGAGCGGGGGGCGAGGCTACACCTTC. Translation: CASSPSGGRGYTF.

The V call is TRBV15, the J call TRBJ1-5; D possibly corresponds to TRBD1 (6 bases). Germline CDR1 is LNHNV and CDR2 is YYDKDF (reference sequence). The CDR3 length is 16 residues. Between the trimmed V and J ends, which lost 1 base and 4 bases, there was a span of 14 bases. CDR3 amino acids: CATSRGGSRGNQPQHF. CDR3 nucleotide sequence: TGTGCCACCAGCAGAGGGGGGTCCAGGGGAAATCAGCCCCAGCATTTT.

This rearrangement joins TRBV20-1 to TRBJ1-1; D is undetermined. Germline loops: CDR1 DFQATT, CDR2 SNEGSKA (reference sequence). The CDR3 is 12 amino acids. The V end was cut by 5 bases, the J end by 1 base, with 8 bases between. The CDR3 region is CSACDKNTEAFF. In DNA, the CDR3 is TGCAGTGCTTGTGACAAGAACACTGAAGCTTTCTTT.

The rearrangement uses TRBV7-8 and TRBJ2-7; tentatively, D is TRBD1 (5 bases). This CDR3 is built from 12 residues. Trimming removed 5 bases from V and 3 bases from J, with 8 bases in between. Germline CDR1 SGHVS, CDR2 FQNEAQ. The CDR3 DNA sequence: TGTGCCAGCAGCGGGCAGGGCTACGAGCAGTACTTC. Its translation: CASSGQGYEQYF.

In DNA form, the CDR3 reads TGTGCCAGCAGCCAAGCTCCCTCCATTGAGGGCCTCATGAACACTGAAGCTTTCTTT. Protein sequence: CASSQAPSIEGLMNTEAFF. The J gene is TRBJ1-1, the V gene TRBV3-1 (or the pseudogene TRBV3-2); D unresolved. Trimming stripped 1 base from V and 0 bases from J, with 21 bases between. CDR1 LGHDT and CDR2 YNNKEL come from the germline V gene (reference sequence). There are 19 residues in the CDR3.

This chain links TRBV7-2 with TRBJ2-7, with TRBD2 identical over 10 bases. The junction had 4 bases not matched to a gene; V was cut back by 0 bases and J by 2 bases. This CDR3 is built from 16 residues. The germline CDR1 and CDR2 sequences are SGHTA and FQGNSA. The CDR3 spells CASSLASSGSPYEQYF. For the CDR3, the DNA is TGTGCCAGCAGCTTAGCCTCTAGCGGGAGCCCCTACGAGCAGTACTTC.

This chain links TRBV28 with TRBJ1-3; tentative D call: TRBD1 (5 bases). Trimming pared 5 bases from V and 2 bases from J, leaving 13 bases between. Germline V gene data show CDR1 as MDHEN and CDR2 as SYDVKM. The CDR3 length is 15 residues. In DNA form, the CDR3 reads TGTGCCAGCAGTCTACGACAGATCGCTGGAAACACCATATATTTT. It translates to CASSLRQIAGNTIYF. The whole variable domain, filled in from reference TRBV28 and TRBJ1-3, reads DVKVTQSSRYLVKRTGEKVFLECVQDMDHENMFWYRQDPGLGLRLIYFSYDVKMKEKGDIPEGYSVSREKKERFSLILESASTNQTSMYLCASSLRQIAGNTIYFGEGSWLTVV.

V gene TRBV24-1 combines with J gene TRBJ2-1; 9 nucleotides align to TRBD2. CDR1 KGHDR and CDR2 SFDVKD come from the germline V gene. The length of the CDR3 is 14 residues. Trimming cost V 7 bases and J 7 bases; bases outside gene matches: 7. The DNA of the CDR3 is TGTGCCACCAGCTGGGGCGGGGGGGAAAATGAGCAGTTCTTC. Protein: CATSWGGGENEQFF.

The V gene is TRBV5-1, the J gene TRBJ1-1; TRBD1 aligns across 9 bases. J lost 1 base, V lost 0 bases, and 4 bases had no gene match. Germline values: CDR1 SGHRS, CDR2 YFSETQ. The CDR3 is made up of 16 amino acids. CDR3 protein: CASSLALTGGNTEAFF. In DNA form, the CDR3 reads TGCGCCAGCAGCTTGGCACTGACAGGGGGGAACACTGAAGCTTTCTTT.

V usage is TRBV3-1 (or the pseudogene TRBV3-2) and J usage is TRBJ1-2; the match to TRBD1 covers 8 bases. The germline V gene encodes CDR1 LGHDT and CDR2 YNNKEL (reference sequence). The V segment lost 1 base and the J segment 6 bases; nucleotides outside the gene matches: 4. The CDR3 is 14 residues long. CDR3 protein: CASSQGQGADGYTF. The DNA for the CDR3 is TGTGCCAGCAGCCAAGGCCAGGGGGCGGATGGCTACACCTTC.

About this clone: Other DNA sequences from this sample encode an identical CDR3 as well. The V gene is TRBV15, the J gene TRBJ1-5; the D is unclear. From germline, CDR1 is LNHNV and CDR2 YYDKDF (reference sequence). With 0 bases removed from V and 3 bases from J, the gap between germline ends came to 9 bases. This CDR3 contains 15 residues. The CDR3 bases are TGTGCCACCAGCAGAGAGGGCAGACCCAATCAGCCCCAGCATTTT. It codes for CATSREGRPNQPQHF.

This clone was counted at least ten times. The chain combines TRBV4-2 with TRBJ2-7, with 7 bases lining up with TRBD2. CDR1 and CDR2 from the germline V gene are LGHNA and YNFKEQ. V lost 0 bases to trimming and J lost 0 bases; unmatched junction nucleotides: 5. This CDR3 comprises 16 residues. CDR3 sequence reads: CASSQDDGRPSYEQYF. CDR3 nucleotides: TGTGCCAGCAGCCAAGACGACGGGAGGCCCTCCTACGAGCAGTACTTC.

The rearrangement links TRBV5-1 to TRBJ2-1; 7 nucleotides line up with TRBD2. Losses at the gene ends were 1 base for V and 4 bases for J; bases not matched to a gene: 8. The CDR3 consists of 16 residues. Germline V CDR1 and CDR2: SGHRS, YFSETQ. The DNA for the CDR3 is TGCGCCAGCAGCTTGTCCCAGCGGGACCTATACAATGAGCAGTTCTTC. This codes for CASSLSQRDLYNEQFF.

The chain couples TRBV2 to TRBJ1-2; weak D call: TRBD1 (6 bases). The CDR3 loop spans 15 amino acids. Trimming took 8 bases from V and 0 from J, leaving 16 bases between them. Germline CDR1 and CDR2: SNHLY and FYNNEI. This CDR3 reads CASCDRFPPNYGYTF. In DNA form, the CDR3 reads TGTGCCAGCTGCGACAGGTTCCCTCCTAACTATGGCTACACCTTC.

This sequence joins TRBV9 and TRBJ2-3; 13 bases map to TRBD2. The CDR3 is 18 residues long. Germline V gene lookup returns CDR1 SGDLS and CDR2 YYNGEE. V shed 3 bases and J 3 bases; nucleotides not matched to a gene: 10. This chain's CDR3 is CASSAGTSGTDGTDTQYF. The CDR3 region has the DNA TGTGCCAGCAGCGCTGGGACTAGCGGGACCGACGGGACAGATACGCAGTATTTT.

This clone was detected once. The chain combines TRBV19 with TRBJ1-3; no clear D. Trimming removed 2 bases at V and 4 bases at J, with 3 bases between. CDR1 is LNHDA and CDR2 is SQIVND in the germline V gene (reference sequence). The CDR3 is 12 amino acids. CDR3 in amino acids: CASSIPGNTIYF. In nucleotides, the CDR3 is TGTGCCAGTAGTATACCAGGAAACACCATATATTTT.

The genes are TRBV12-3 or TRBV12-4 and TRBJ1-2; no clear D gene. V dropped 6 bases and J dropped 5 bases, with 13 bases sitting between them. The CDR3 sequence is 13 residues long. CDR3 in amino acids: CASSPAGGYGYTF. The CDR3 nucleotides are TGTGCCAGCAGCCCTGCGGGAGGTTATGGCTACACCTTC.

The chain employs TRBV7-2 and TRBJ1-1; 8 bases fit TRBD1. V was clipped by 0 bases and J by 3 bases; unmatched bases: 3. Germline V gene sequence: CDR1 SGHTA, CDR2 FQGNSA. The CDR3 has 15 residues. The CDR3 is CASSLAQGAHTEAFF. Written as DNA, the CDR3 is TGTGCCAGCAGCTTAGCCCAGGGGGCGCACACTGAAGCTTTCTTT.

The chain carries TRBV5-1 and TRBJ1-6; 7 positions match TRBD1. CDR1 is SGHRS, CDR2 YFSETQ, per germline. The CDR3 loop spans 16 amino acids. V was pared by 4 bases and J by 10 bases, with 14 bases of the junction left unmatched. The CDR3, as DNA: TGCGCCAGCAGCACTGGGGTTGGGGTACAGGGGTCACCCCTCCACTTT. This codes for CASSTGVGVQGSPLHF.